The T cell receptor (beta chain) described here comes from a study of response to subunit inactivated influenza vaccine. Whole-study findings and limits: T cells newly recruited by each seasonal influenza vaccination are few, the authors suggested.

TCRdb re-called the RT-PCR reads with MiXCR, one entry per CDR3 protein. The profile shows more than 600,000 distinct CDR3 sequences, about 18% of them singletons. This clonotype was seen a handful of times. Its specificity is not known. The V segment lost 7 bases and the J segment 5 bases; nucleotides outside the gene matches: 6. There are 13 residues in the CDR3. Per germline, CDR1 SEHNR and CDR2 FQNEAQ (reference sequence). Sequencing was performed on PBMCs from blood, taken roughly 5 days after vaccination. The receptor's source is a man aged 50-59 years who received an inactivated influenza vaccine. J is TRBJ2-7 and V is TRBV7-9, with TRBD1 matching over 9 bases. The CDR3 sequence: CASTGQGSHEQYF. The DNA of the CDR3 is TGTGCCAGCACGGGACAGGGTAGCCACGAGCAGTACTTC.